The rows below give T cell receptor beta chains drawn from one sample of a study of blood T cell repertoires in COVID-19. Sequencing was performed with immunoSEQ multiplex PCR; in TCRdb, only in-frame clones are kept and a portion is missing. The sample holds 260,000 or so clones, 84% seen once. Sequenced: peripheral blood. The source is a human donor in a cohort sampled during active COVID-19. Both conserved end residues are part of each CDR3. The D gene is left open where the match is weak. Some rows have no size entry. The others give once, few or many, or a class for an expanded clone.

j_call | clone_size | d_call | v_call | cdr3_aa | cdr3_nt
TRBJ2-4 | NA | NA | TRBV12-3/TRBV12-4 | CASSPSTENIQYF | TGTGCCAGCAGTCCCTCGACTGAAAACATTCAGTACTTC
TRBJ2-2 | NA | NA | TRBV18 | CASSYQGTTTGELFF | TGTGCCAGCTCATATCAGGGGACTACTACCGGGGAGCTGTTTTTT
TRBJ1-2 | NA | NA | TRBV9 | CASSPRTGKGGGYTF | TGTGCCAGCAGCCCCCGTACGGGAAAAGGGGGTGGCTACACCTTC
TRBJ1-2 | NA | NA | TRBV15 | CATRRDWGGVQANYGYTF | TGTGCCACCAGGAGAGATTGGGGCGGGGTTCAAGCTAACTATGGCTACACCTTC
TRBJ2-1 | NA | TRBD1 | TRBV25-1 | CASSPKQGATLGREQFF | TGTGCCAGCAGCCCAAAACAGGGGGCAACATTAGGGCGTGAGCAGTTCTTC
TRBJ2-3 | NA | TRBD2 | TRBV10-3 | CAIRGTSGGDTQYF | TGTGCCATCAGAGGGACTAGCGGGGGGGATACGCAGTATTTT
TRBJ2-2 | NA | TRBD2 | TRBV3-1/TRBV3-2 | CASSQFEAGVVTGELFF | TGTGCCAGCAGCCAATTCGAAGCGGGAGTAGTGACCGGGGAGCTGTTTTTT
TRBJ1-4 | few | NA | TRBV19 | CASSHLASGEKLFF | TGTGCCAGTAGCCACCTGGCCTCGGGTGAAAAACTGTTTTTT
TRBJ2-7 | NA | TRBD1 | TRBV2 | CASSGTGSYEQYF | TGTGCCAGCAGTGGGACAGGGTCCTACGAGCAGTACTTC
TRBJ1-2 | NA | NA | TRBV7-2 | CASSYQGWDYGYTF | TGTGCCAGCAGCTATCAGGGGTGGGACTATGGCTACACCTTC
TRBJ2-5 | few | NA | TRBV20-1 | CSAVRGETQYF | TGCAGTGCTGTGCGAGGGGAGACCCAGTACTTC
TRBJ2-7 | NA | NA | TRBV7-2 | CASSLGRITGQYF | TGTGCCAGCAGCTTAGGAAGGATCACAGGGCAGTACTTC
TRBJ2-7 | NA | NA | TRBV24-1 | CATSVNEQYF | TGTGCCACCAGTGTTAACGAGCAGTACTTC
TRBJ2-7 | NA | NA | TRBV7-2 | CASRGGPSAYEQYF | TGTGCCAGCAGGGGGGGACCCTCGGCCTACGAGCAGTACTTC
TRBJ1-4 | few | NA | TRBV4-2 | CASSPGTGGLNEKLFF | TGTGCCAGCAGCCCGGGGACGGGGGGACTTAATGAAAAACTGTTTTTT
TRBJ2-2 | NA | TRBD1 | TRBV19 | CASSRATGTVNTGELFF | TGTGCCAGTAGTAGGGCTACCGGGACAGTGAACACCGGGGAGCTGTTTTTT
TRBJ2-7 | NA | TRBD2 | TRBV10-3 | CAISESEAGDYEQYF | TGTGCCATCAGTGAGTCGGAAGCGGGAGACTACGAGCAGTACTTC
TRBJ2-1 | few | NA | TRBV7-2 | CASSLVRPHNEQFF | TGTGCCAGCAGCTTAGTGCGCCCACACAATGAGCAGTTCTTC
TRBJ2-2 | NA | TRBD2 | TRBV25-1 | CASEPPGLASLPPGELFF | TGTGCCAGCGAGCCCCCGGGACTAGCGTCCTTACCTCCCGGGGAGCTGTTTTTT
TRBJ2-7 | NA | TRBD2 | TRBV7-8 | CASSQGLAPSEQYF | TGTGCCAGCAGCCAGGGACTAGCCCCATCCGAGCAGTACTTC
TRBJ2-7 | NA | TRBD1 | TRBV28 | CASTFSAGTGGEQYF | TGTGCCAGCACTTTTTCCGCCGGGACAGGGGGCGAGCAGTACTTC
TRBJ2-1 | NA | TRBD2 | TRBV7-8 | CASSLGVLAESSYNEQFF | TGTGCCAGCAGCTTAGGTGTGCTAGCGGAGAGCTCCTACAATGAGCAGTTCTTC
TRBJ2-3 | NA | TRBD2 | TRBV3-1/TRBV3-2 | CASSQGLGLAGDTDTQYF | TGTGCCAGCAGCCAAGGATTAGGACTAGCGGGTGACACAGATACGCAGTATTTT
TRBJ1-1 | NA | NA | TRBV4-1 | CASSPRGEVTEAFF | TGCGCCAGCAGCCCCAGAGGAGAAGTCACTGAAGCTTTCTTT
TRBJ2-1 | NA | NA | TRBV7-8 | CASSLQYNEQFF | TGTGCCAGCAGCCTACAATACAATGAGCAGTTCTTC
TRBJ2-2 | NA | TRBD2 | TRBV7-8 | CASSPSGTNTGELFF | TGTGCCAGCAGCCCTAGCGGGACGAACACCGGGGAGCTGTTTTTT
TRBJ2-7 | NA | NA | TRBV29-1 | CSVALGPVQGEQYF | TGCAGCGTTGCATTGGGACCAGTACAGGGCGAGCAGTACTTC
TRBJ2-1 | NA | TRBD2 | TRBV5-4 | CASSTSGAGGYNEQFF | TGTGCCAGCAGCACCAGTGGAGCGGGGGGTTACAATGAGCAGTTCTTC
TRBJ1-1 | NA | TRBD1 | TRBV6-5 | CASSYNDRGEAFF | TGTGCCAGCAGTTACAACGACAGGGGTGAAGCTTTCTTT